The clone carrying this T cell receptor (beta chain) was picked up a small number of times. Its specificity is not known. V lost 0 bases and J lost 6; bases outside the gene matches: 2. Germline lookup yields CDR1 KGHSH and CDR2 LQKENI. The CDR3 contains 16 residues. PCR was performed using 60 Vbeta and 13 Jbeta primers. Sequencing used immunoSEQ multiplex PCR; TCRdb keeps in-frame clones, though not all of them. Of 90,000 to 140,000 clones in the sample, roughly 13% were seen once. The data were taken from a study of cytomegalovirus exposure and HLA in healthy donors. Overall study results and limits: Cytomegalovirus association was assigned to around 150 TCR beta chains. Reports described diagnosis of cytomegalovirus status by the classifier as highly specific and sensitive. Only CMV serostatus was available as immune exposure information.

At the time of sampling, donors were nominally healthy, though unrecorded immune exposures were likely. Sample: PBMCs. The gene calls are TRBV18 and TRBJ2-3; 14 bases are shared with TRBD2. This receptor was identified in a man aged 40-49 years in good health and CMV-seropositive. This CDR3 is CASSPPRTSGRDTQYF. The CDR3 DNA reads TGTGCCAGCTCACCACCGAGGACTAGCGGGAGGGATACGCAGTATTTT. The whole variable domain, remainder taken from reference TRBV18 and TRBJ2-3, is NAGVMQNPRHLVRRRGQEARLRCSPMKGHSHVYWYRQLPEEGLKFMVYLQKENIIDESGMPKERFSAEFPKEGPSILRIQQVVRGDSAAYFCASSPPRTSGRDTQYFGPGTRLTVL.